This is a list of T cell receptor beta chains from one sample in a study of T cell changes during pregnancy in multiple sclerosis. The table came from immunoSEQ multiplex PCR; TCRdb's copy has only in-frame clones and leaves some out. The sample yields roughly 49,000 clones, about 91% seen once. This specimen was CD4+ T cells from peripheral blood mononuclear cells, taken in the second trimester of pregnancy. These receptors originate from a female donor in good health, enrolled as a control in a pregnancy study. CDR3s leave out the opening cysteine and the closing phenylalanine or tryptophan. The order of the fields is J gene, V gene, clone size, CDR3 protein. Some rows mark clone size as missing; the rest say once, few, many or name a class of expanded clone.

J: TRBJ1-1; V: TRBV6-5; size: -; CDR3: ASSFRGGVDTEAF
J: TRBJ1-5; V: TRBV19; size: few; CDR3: ASAGASNQPQH
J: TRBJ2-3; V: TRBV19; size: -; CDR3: ASSTTSGSTDTQY
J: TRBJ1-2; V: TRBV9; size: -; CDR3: ASRGQGNYGYT
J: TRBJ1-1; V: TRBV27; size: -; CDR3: ASSLAGWGGSEAF
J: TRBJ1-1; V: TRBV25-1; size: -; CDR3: ASREHRGTEAF
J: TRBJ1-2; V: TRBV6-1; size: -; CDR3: ASRHNSGYGYT
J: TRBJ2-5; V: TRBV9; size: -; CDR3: ASSDLTSAGETQY
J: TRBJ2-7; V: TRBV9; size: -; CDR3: ASSVYPGGYEQY
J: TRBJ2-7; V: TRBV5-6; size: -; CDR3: ASSLWDKISYEQY
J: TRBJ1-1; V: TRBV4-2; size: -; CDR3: ASSQDRQGAEAF